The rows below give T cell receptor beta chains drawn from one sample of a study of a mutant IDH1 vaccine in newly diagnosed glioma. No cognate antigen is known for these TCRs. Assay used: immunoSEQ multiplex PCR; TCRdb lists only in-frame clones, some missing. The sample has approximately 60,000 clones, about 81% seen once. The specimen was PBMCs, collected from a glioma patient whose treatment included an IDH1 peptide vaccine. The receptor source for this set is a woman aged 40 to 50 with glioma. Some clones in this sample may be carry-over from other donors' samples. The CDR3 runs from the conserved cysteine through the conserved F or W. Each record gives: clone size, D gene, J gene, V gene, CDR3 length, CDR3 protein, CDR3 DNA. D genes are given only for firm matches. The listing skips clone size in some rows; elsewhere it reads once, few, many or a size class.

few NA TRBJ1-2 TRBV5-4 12 CASSLRGTPETF TGTGCCAGCAGCTTGAGGGGGACACCAGAAACCTTC
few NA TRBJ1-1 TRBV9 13 CASSKTANTEAFF TGTGCCAGCAGCAAAACAGCGAACACTGAAGCTTTCTTT
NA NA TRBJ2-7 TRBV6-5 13 CASLGFGGYEQYF TGTGCCAGCCTGGGATTCGGTGGGTACGAGCAGTACTTC
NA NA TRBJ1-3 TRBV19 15 CASSIMTASGNTIYF TGTGCCAGTAGTATTATGACAGCCTCTGGAAACACCATATATTTT
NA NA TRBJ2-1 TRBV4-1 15 CASSQDGGTYNEQFF TGCGCCAGCAGCCAAGACGGCGGTACCTACAATGAGCAGTTCTTC
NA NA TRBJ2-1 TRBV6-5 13 CASSSRYGDEQFF TGTGCCAGCAGTTCTCGTTACGGCGATGAGCAGTTCTTC
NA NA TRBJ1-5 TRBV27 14 CASNRADSNQPQHF TGTGCCAGTAACCGGGCCGATAGCAATCAGCCCCAGCATTTT
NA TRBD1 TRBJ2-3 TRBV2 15 CASSAGTGGWDTQYF TGTGCCAGCAGTGCCGGGACAGGGGGCTGGGATACGCAGTATTTT
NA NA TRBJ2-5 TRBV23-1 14 CASSQSGGRATQYF TGCGCCAGCAGTCAATCGGGGGGGCGGGCGACCCAGTACTTC
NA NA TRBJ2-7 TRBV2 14 CASSEGTGRNEQYF TGTGCCAGCAGTGAAGGGACTGGTCGGAACGAGCAGTACTTC
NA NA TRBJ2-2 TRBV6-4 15 CASSDSSRAPGELFF TGTGCCAGCAGTGACTCGAGCAGGGCCCCCGGGGAGCTGTTTTTT
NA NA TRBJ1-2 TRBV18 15 CASSFRRIANYGYTF TGTGCCAGCTCATTTAGGCGGATAGCTAACTATGGCTACACCTTC
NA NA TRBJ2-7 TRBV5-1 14 CASSSSWTAYEQYF TGCGCCAGCAGCTCGTCCTGGACGGCCTACGAGCAGTACTTC
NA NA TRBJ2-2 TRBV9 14 CASSSLSSTGELFF TGTGCCAGCAGTTCTCTTTCTTCGACCGGGGAGCTGTTTTTT
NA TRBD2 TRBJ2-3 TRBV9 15 CASSVGPRETDTQYF TGTGCCAGCAGCGTAGGACCGCGGGAGACAGATACGCAGTATTTT
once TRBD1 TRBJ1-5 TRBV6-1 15 CASSEVGAGGQPQHF TGTGCCAGCAGTGAAGTCGGAGCAGGGGGTCAGCCCCAGCATTTT
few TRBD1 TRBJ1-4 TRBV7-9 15 CASSTGDRVREKLFF TGTGCCAGCAGCACTGGGGACAGGGTACGGGAAAAACTGTTTTTT
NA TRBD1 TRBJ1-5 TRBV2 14 CASRGGQGAQPQHF TGTGCCAGCAGAGGCGGACAGGGGGCTCAGCCCCAGCATTTT
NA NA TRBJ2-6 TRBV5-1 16 CASSLRRGAGANVLTF TGCGCCAGCAGCTTGCGGAGGGGGGCTGGGGCCAACGTCCTGACTTTC
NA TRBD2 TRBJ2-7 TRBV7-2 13 CASSSTSDYEQYF TGTGCCAGCAGCTCTACTAGCGATTACGAGCAGTACTTC
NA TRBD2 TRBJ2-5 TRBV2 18 CASSAVLAGDSYQETQYF TGTGCCAGCAGTGCTGTCCTAGCGGGGGACTCGTACCAAGAGACCCAGTACTTC
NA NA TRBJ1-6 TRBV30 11 CAWSVDIPLHF TGTGCCTGGAGTGTAGACATACCCCTCCACTTT
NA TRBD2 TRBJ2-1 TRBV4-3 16 CASSSRFERGYNEQFF TGCGCCAGCAGCTCAAGGTTCGAGCGGGGCTACAATGAGCAGTTCTTC
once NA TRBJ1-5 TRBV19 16 CASRRMSRVANQPQHF TGTGCCAGTAGGAGGATGTCAAGGGTGGCCAATCAGCCCCAGCATTTT
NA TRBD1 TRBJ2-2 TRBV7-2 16 CASSTKGTGVTGELFF TGTGCCAGCAGCACAAAGGGGACAGGGGTCACCGGGGAGCTGTTTTTT
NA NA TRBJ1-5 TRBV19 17 CASSIQKYRGGNQPQHF TGTGCCAGTAGTATCCAGAAATACCGGGGGGGCAATCAGCCCCAGCATTTT
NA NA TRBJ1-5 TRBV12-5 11 CASALNQPQHF TGTGCTAGTGCCCTCAATCAGCCCCAGCATTTT
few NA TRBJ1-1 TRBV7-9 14 CASSREGPNTEAFF TGTGCCAGCAGCCGAGAAGGGCCGAACACTGAAGCTTTCTTT
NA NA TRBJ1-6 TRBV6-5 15 CASSQMDSRNSPLHF TGTGCCAGCAGTCAAATGGACAGCCGGAATTCACCCCTCCACTTT
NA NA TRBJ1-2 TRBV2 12 CASSADSYGYTF TGTGCCAGCAGTGCTGACAGCTATGGCTACACCTTC
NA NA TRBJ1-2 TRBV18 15 CASSPNPGFNYGYTF TGTGCCAGCTCACCTAATCCGGGATTTAACTATGGCTACACCTTC
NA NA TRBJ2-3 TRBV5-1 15 CASSLDGTGTDTQYF TGCGCCAGCAGCTTGGACGGGACTGGCACAGATACGCAGTATTTT
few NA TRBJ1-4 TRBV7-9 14 CASSFRQANEKLFF TGTGCCAGCAGCTTTCGGCAGGCTAACGAAAAACTGTTTTTT
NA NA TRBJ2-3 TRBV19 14 CASSIPGSTDTQYF TGTGCCAGTAGTATCCCCGGTAGCACAGATACGCAGTATTTT
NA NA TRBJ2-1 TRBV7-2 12 CASSLEGNEQFF TGTGCCAGCAGCTTAGAGGGGAATGAGCAGTTCTTC
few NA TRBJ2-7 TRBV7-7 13 CASSLAVWTGQYF TGTGCTAGCAGCTTAGCCGTTTGGACGGGGCAGTACTTC
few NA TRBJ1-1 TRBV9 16 CASSVGPGGLDTEAFF TGTGCCAGCAGCGTAGGGCCCGGGGGGTTAGACACTGAAGCTTTCTTT
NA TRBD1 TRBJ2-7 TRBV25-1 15 CASSSANRGSHEQYF TGTGCCAGCAGCTCCGCCAACAGGGGATCCCACGAGCAGTACTTC
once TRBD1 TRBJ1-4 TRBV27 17 CASSYLLTGDPNEKLFF TGTGCCAGCAGTTACCTCCTGACAGGGGACCCTAATGAAAAACTGTTTTTT